One and the same sample provided the 9 T cell receptor beta chains below, sequenced in a study of CD8 T cells in ankylosing spondylitis. TCRdb reprocessed the 5' RACE reads via MiXCR and lists one record per CDR3 protein. The repertoire consists of over 700,000 distinct CDR3 sequences, with 15% to 20% occurring once and the leading ten covering over 15%. Study outcomes and limitations: Ankylosing spondylitis blood seemed to carry a telltale TCR beta motif made of seven or eight highly homologous variants.

The antigens these receptors bind are not known. Sequencing was performed on blood, either unsorted or a sorted T cell fraction (not recorded which). The receptor set was obtained from a male donor with ankylosing spondylitis.

The V call is TRBV29-1, the J call TRBJ2-5; D is possibly TRBD1 (6 bases). The CDR3 has 13 amino acids. Per the germline V gene, CDR1 is SQVTM and CDR2 is ANQGSEA. Trimming took off 5 bases at V and 5 bases at J, with 15 bases between the two ends. CDR3 sequence reads: CSVRRQVRETQYF. The CDR3 DNA reads as TGCAGCGTTCGCCGACAGGTTCGGGAGACCCAGTACTTC.

V is TRBV24-1 and J is TRBJ1-1; perhaps TRBD1 as D (5 bases). Germline values: CDR1 KGHDR, CDR2 SFDVKD. Trimming shortened V by 3 bases and J by 1 base, and 20 bases separated the two germline ends. CDR3 length: 18 amino acids. As DNA, the CDR3 is TGTGCCACCAGTGATGTGCCGGGACCCCGGGAAGGGAACACTGAAGCTTTCTTT. Translating it yields CATSDVPGPREGNTEAFF.

This clonotype was seen more than once but under ten times. The chain employs TRBV7-7 and TRBJ2-1, with D unclear. The CDR3 runs to 14 residues. Trimming took off 2 bases at V and 5 bases at J, with 10 bases between the two ends. Germline CDR1 is SSHAT and CDR2 is FNYEAQ (reference sequence). CDR3: CASSLSLRHNEQFF. The CDR3, as DNA: TGTGCCAGCAGCTTATCCCTGCGCCACAATGAGCAGTTCTTC.

This clonotype was seen repeatedly, ten times or more. The chain couples TRBV2 to TRBJ1-5; D remains ambiguous. Germline loops: CDR1 SNHLY, CDR2 FYNNEI. CDR3 size: 14 residues. V dropped 6 bases and J dropped 2 bases, with 11 bases sitting between them. In DNA form, the CDR3 reads TGTGCCAGCAGCGCCGACGGTGGCAATCAGCCCCAGCATTTT. Amino acids: CASSADGGNQPQHF. The complete variable domain, with remaining parts taken from reference TRBV2 and TRBJ1-5, reads EPEVTQTPSHQVTQMGQEVILRCVPISNHLYFYWYRQILGQKVEFLVSFYNNEISEKSEIFDDQFSVERPDGSNFTLKIRSTKLEDSAMYFCASSADGGNQPQHFGDGTRLSIL.

This clonotype was seen more than once but under ten times. The V gene is TRBV7-8, the J gene TRBJ1-5; perhaps TRBD1 as D (6 bases). Germline V lookup: CDR1 SGHVS, CDR2 FQNEAQ. This CDR3 has 16 amino acids. V was clipped by 5 bases and J by 2 bases, with 16 bases between them. CDR3 coding DNA: TGTGCCAGCAGCCCTTTGGGGGGGCCTGGCAATCAGCCCCAGCATTTT. Translation: CASSPLGGPGNQPQHF.

This clonotype was seen ten or more times. This chain connects TRBV12-3 or TRBV12-4 to TRBJ1-2, with D unresolved. CDR3 length: 18 amino acids. The ends were cut back, 5 bases at V and 7 bases at J, with 29 bases in the middle. The CDR3 here is CASSTKFVVPGGVGGYTF. CDR3 DNA: TGTGCCAGCAGTACCAAATTCGTGGTTCCGGGCGGGGTGGGTGGCTACACCTTC.

This clonotype was seen only a few times. J is TRBJ2-7 and V is TRBV5-1; TRBD2 aligns across 8 bases. The ends lost 4 bases at V and 6 bases at J; junction bases unmatched: 9. CDR1 SGHRS and CDR2 YFSETQ come from the germline V gene. The length of the CDR3 is 14 residues. CDR3 protein: CASSPEGLGGEQYF. CDR3 in DNA: TGCGCCAGCAGCCCCGAGGGACTAGGTGGCGAGCAGTACTTC.

The chain uses TRBV20-1 and TRBJ2-7, with a possible D match to TRBD2 (5 bases). The V end was cut by 3 bases, the J end by 1 base, with 10 bases between. This CDR3 has 13 residues. The germline gives CDR1 DFQATT, CDR2 SNEGSKA (reference sequence). The CDR3 reads CSARFEGSYEQYF. The CDR3 DNA follows: TGCAGTGCTAGGTTCGAGGGATCCTACGAGCAGTACTTC.

The chain links TRBV5-6 to TRBJ2-1; 12 bases are a match to TRBD2. CDR1 and CDR2 (germline): SGHDT, YYEEEE. The V gene end was trimmed by 4 bases and the J gene end by 4 bases; junction bases not matched to a gene: 18. CDR3 length equals 20 residues. In DNA form, the CDR3 reads TGTGCCAGCAGCCCCCGACTAGCGGGAGTCAACGTCCGGACATACAATGAGCAGTTCTTC. Its translation is CASSPRLAGVNVRTYNEQFF.